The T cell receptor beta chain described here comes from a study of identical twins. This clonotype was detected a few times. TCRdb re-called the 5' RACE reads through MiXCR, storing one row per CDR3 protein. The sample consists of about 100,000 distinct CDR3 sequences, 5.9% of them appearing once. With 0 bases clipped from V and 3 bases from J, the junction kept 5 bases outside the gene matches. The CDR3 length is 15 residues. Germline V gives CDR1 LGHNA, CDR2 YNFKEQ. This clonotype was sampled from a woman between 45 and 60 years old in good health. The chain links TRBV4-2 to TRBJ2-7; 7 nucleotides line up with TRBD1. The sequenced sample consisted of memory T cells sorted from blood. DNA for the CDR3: TGTGCCAGCAGCCAAGATAAGGGGGACAGCTACGAGCAGTACTTC. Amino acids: CASSQDKGDSYEQYF.